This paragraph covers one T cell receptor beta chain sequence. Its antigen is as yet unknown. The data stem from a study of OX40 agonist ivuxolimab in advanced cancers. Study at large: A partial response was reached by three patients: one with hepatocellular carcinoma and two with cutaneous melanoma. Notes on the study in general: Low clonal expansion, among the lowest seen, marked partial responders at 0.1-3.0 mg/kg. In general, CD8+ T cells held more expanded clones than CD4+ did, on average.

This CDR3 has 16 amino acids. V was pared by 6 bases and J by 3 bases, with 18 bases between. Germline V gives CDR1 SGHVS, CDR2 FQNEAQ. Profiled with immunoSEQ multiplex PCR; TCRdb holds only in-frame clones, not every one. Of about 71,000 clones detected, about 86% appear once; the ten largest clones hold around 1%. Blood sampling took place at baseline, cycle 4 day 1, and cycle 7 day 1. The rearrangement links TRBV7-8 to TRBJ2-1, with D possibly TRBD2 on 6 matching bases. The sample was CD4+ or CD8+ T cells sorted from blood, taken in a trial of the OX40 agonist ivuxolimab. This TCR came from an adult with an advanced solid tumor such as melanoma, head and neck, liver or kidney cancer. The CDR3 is CASSLRLLASYNEQFF. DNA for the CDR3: TGTGCCAGCAGTTTGAGGCTTCTAGCGAGCTACAATGAGCAGTTCTTC.